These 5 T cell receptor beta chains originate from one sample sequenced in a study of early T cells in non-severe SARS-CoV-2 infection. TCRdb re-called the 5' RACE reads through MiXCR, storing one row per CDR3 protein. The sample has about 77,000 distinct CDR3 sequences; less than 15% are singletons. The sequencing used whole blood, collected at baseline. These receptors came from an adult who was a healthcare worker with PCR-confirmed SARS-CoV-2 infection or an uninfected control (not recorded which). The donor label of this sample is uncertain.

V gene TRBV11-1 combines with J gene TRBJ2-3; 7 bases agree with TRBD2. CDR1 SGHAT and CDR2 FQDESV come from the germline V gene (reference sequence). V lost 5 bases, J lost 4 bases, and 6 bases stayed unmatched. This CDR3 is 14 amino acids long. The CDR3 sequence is CASSPREAADTQYF. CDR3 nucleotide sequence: TGTGCCAGCAGCCCCCGGGAGGCCGCAGATACGCAGTATTTT.

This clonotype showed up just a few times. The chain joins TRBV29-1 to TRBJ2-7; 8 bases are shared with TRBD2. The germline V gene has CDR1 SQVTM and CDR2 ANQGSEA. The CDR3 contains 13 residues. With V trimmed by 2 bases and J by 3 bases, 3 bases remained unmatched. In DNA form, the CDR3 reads TGCAGCGTTGAACTAGCGGGTGTCTACGAGCAGTACTTC. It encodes CSVELAGVYEQYF.

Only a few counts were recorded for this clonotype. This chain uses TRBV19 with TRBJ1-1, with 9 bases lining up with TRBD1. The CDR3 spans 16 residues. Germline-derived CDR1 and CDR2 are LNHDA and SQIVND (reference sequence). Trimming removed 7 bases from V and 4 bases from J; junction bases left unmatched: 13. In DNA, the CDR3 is TGTGCCAGTATCAATCCCGCGGGGACAGGGTCCACTGAAGCTTTCTTT. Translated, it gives CASINPAGTGSTEAFF.

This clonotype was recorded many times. The CDR3 DNA reads TGCGCCAGCAGCTTGGCGGTAGGAACTAACTATGGCTACACCTTC. Translated, it gives CASSLAVGTNYGYTF. The rearrangement uses TRBV5-1 and TRBJ1-2, with D uncertain. The CDR3 contains 15 residues. From germline, CDR1 is SGHRS and CDR2 YFSETQ. Trimming stripped 0 bases from V and 0 bases from J, with 9 bases between.

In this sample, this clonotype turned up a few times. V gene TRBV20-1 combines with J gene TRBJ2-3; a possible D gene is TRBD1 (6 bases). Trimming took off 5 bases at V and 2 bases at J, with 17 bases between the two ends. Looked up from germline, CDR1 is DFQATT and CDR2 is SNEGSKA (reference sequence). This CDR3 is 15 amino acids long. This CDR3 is CSADHRDGVTDTQYF. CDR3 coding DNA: TGCAGTGCTGACCACAGGGATGGAGTCACAGATACGCAGTATTTT.